The source of this T cell receptor beta chain is a study of T-cell memory formation after mild COVID-19. The study's findings and limits: In second-wave clones peaking day 37, SARS-CoV-2 specificity remained unconfirmed.

Concerning this clonotype itself: The antigen is not known.

One entry per CDR3 protein, called by TCRdb with MiXCR from the 5' RACE reads. The table lists approximately 300,000 distinct CDR3 sequences, around 15% of them singletons. This CDR3 is built from 18 residues. V gave up 3 bases and J gave up 0 bases, with 15 bases separating them. Germline V gene sequence: CDR1 LNHDA, CDR2 SQIVND (reference sequence). This receptor was obtained from a man between 18 and 35 years old who had mild COVID-19 (a few samples of this study predate the infection). Cell type and time point are not known. The chain carries TRBV19 and TRBJ2-6; D might be TRBD1 or TRBD2, each matching 6 bases. Input material: PBMCs or a T cell subset sorted from them (not recorded which). The CDR3 spells CASSIGSRGASGANVLTF. Written as DNA, the CDR3 is TGTGCCAGTAGTATCGGCTCTAGGGGGGCCTCTGGGGCCAACGTCCTGACTTTC.